These 13 T cell receptor beta chains were all obtained from the same sample, sequenced in a study of T cell repertoires in cytomegalovirus infection. The antigens of these receptors remain unknown. TCRdb reprocessed the reads via MiXCR and lists one record per CDR3 protein. There are about 400,000 distinct CDR3 sequences in the sample; roughly 34% occur only once, and about 13% lies in the top ten. The specimen was cultured PBMCs, collected from culture after CMV antigen stimulation. The receptor source for this set is a human donor in good health (CMV status not recorded). Some clones in this sample may be carry-over from other donors' samples.

The rearrangement uses TRBV19 and TRBJ1-1; D gene uncertain. There are 12 residues in the CDR3. Looked up from germline, CDR1 is LNHDA and CDR2 is SQIVND (reference sequence). V lost 3 bases, J lost 4 bases, and 6 bases lay in between. The CDR3 DNA reads as TGTGCCAGTAGTATCCGGGGCACTGAAGCTTTCTTT. It is translated as CASSIRGTEAFF. The complete variable domain, with remaining parts taken from reference TRBV19 and TRBJ1-1, reads DGGITQSPKYLFRKEGQNVTLSCEQNLNHDAMYWYRQDPGQGLRLIYYSQIVNDFQKGDIAEGYSVSREKKESFPLTVTSAQKNPTAFYLCASSIRGTEAFFGQGTRLTVV.

The chain uses TRBV19 and TRBJ1-1, with a weak D call TRBD1 (6 bases). CDR3 size: 13 residues. Germline V gene data show CDR1 as LNHDA and CDR2 as SQIVND (reference sequence). V was trimmed by 3 bases and J by 8 bases, leaving 13 bases between them. CDR3 sequence reads: CASSMRQGLEAFF. The CDR3, as DNA: TGTGCCAGTAGTATGAGGCAGGGGCTCGAAGCTTTCTTT.

This clonotype was observed many times. The rearrangement joins TRBV7-2 to TRBJ1-1; perhaps TRBD1 as D (6 bases). The V and J ends lost 2 bases and 5 bases respectively, with 15 bases between them. The CDR3 spans 15 residues. Germline assignment: CDR1 SGHTA and CDR2 FQGNSA. CDR3 nucleotide sequence: TGTGCCAGCAGCTTAATTCTACAGGGTGGTACTGAAGCTTTCTTT. Translation: CASSLILQGGTEAFF.

This clonotype appeared many times. V gene TRBV18 combines with J gene TRBJ2-1, with TRBD2 as a possible D gene (5 bases). CDR1 and CDR2 (germline): KGHSH, LQKENI. Trimming removed 3 bases from V and 8 bases from J, with 14 bases in between. The CDR3 consists of 14 residues. The CDR3: CASSPRSREDEQFF. CDR3 nucleotide sequence: TGTGCCAGCTCACCCCGCTCCCGGGAAGATGAGCAGTTCTTC. Filled out from reference TRBV18 and TRBJ2-1, the complete variable domain reads NAGVMQNPRHLVRRRGQEARLRCSPMKGHSHVYWYRQLPEEGLKFMVYLQKENIIDESGMPKERFSAEFPKEGPSILRIQQVVRGDSAAYFCASSPRSREDEQFFGPGTRLTVL.

The chain joins TRBV3-1 to TRBJ2-7; weak D call: TRBD1 (5 bases). This CDR3 has 14 residues. V dropped 1 base and J dropped 5 bases, with 12 bases sitting between them. CDR1 is LGHDT, CDR2 YNNKEL, per germline (reference sequence). The CDR3 coding sequence is TGTGCCAGCAGCCAAGGCCCAGGGCAAGACGAGCAGTACTTC. Translating gives CASSQGPGQDEQYF.

DNA of the CDR3: TGTGCCAGCAGCCAATTCAACACGAATAACTATGGCTACACCTTC. As protein: CASSQFNTNNYGYTF. This rearrangement joins TRBV4-2 to TRBJ1-2, with no clear D. The CDR3 is 15 amino acids. Germline V CDR1 and CDR2: LGHNA, YNFKEQ. Trimming shortened V by 2 bases and J by 1 base, and 11 bases separated the two germline ends.

This clonotype was observed many times. The chain is built from TRBV6-1 and TRBJ2-1; 7 bases map to TRBD2. Germline CDR1 and CDR2: MNHNS and SASEGT. CDR3 length: 15 residues. V trimming: 6 bases; J trimming: 0 bases; junction bases outside the gene matches: 5. The CDR3: CASRSSGSSYNEQFF. The CDR3 DNA sequence: TGTGCCAGCAGATCTAGCGGTAGCTCCTACAATGAGCAGTTCTTC.

The chain is built from TRBV27 and TRBJ2-7, with D possibly being TRBD1 (6 bases). Germline CDR1 MNHEY, CDR2 SMNVEV (reference sequence). V lost 2 bases and J lost 1, with 12 bases in between. This CDR3 is built from 15 residues. CDR3 residues: CASSLRQGQSYEQYF. CDR3 nucleotides: TGTGCCAGCAGTTTACGGCAGGGGCAATCCTACGAGCAGTACTTC.

This clonotype was counted a few times. The V gene is TRBV6-1, the J gene TRBJ2-7, with D uncertain. The CDR3 spans 12 residues. In germline, CDR1 is MNHNS, CDR2 SASEGT. Trimming left V 1 base short and J 4 bases short, with 5 bases between. The CDR3 loop reads CASSEVGYEQYV. The CDR3 DNA reads as TGTGCCAGCAGTGAAGTGGGGTACGAGCAGTACGTC.

The rearrangement uses TRBV5-1 and TRBJ2-3; D may be TRBD2 (5 bases). The CDR3 sequence is 14 residues long. Germline values: CDR1 SGHRS, CDR2 YFSETQ. Trimming removed 4 bases from V and 3 bases from J, with 12 bases in between. The CDR3 here is CASSGTGITDTQYF. CDR3 nucleotides: TGCGCCAGCAGCGGAACCGGGATAACAGATACGCAGTATTTT.

This clonotype was counted only a few times. This chain connects TRBV7-7 to TRBJ2-5, with D possibly TRBD1 on 6 matching bases. This CDR3 has 16 residues. The germline V gene encodes CDR1 SSHAT and CDR2 FNYEAQ (reference sequence). Trimming pared 5 bases from V and 1 base from J, leaving 17 bases between. Here the CDR3 reads CASSPGWGRIQETQYF. CDR3 nucleotides: TGTGCCAGCAGCCCTGGATGGGGGCGGATCCAAGAGACCCAGTACTTC.

CDR3: CASMLTGTTHNEQFF. The CDR3 nucleotides read TGTGCCAGCATGTTAACCGGGACTACCCACAATGAGCAGTTCTTC. The V call is TRBV27, the J call TRBJ2-1, with 7 bases lining up with TRBD2. V shed 7 bases and J 5 bases; nucleotides not matched to a gene: 11. CDR3 length: 15 amino acids. The germline gives CDR1 MNHEY, CDR2 SMNVEV (reference sequence).

In this sample, this clonotype turned up many times. The chain employs TRBV7-2 and TRBJ1-4; TRBD1 matches 10 bases. The germline V gene has CDR1 SGHTA and CDR2 FQGNSA. V lost 8 bases and J lost 5; bases outside the gene matches: 5. The CDR3 extends over 14 amino acids. CDR3 sequence reads: CASSRTGGNEKLFF. The DNA of the CDR3 is TGTGCCAGCTCCCGGACAGGGGGGAATGAAAAACTGTTTTTT.